Sequencing of this TCR beta chain was carried out in a study of cytotoxic CD8 clonotypes in ibrutinib-treated CLL. Study-level background: Response sampling occurred after a median roughly 11 months of treatment (range 6 to 36).

The study's findings and limits: Pretreatment clonality was elevated relative to age-matched healthy donors and paralleled circulating CD8+ T-cell counts. Contraction or stability on treatment characterized the public clonotypes, which were uncommon.

Assay used: immunoSEQ multiplex PCR; TCRdb lists only in-frame clones, some missing. Of about 200,000 clones listed, 65% to 80% are singletons. Per the germline V gene, CDR1 is SGHRS and CDR2 is YFSETQ. The length of the CDR3 is 15 residues. V lost 2 bases, J lost 8 bases, and 16 bases lay in between. Details on this clone: The antigen is undetermined.

J is TRBJ2-2 and V is TRBV5-1, with D hard to call. The sample was PBMCs, taken after 12 months of ibrutinib treatment. The TCR was taken from a human donor with chronic lymphocytic leukemia. CDR3 coding DNA: TGCGCCAGCAGCTTAAGTCCCCTTGGGGTAGGGGAGCTGTTTTTT. Its protein is CASSLSPLGVGELFF. The full variable domain, completed using reference TRBV5-1 and TRBJ2-2, is KAGVTQTPRYLIKTRGQQVTLSCSPISGHRSVSWYQQTPGQGLQFLFEYFSETQRNKGNFPGRFSGRQFSNSRSEMNVSTLELGDSALYLCASSLSPLGVGELFFGEGSRLTVL.